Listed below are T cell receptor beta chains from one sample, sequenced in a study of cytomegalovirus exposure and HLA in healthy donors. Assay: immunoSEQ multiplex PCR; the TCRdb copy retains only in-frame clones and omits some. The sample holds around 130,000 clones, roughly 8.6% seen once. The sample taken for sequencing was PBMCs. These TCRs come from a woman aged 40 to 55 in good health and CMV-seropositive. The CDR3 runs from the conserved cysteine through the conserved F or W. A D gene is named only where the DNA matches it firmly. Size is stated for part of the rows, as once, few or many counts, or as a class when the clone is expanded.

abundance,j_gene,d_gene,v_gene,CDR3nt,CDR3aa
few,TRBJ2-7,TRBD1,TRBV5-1,TGCGCCAGCATGGGGTGGGAGGGACAGGGTGACTACGAGCAGTACTTC,CASMGWEGQGDYEQYF
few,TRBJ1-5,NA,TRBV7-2,TGTGCCAGCAGCTTCACAGGGACCTACAATCAGCCCCAGCATTTT,CASSFTGTYNQPQHF
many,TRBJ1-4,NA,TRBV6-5,TGTGCCAGCAAGACAGGAACTAATGAAAAACTGTTTTTT,CASKTGTNEKLFF
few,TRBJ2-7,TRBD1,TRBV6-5,TGTGCCAGCAGTCTTATCGGGACAGGGACCTACGAGCAGTACTTC,CASSLIGTGTYEQYF
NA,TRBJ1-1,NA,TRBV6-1,TGTGCCAGCAGTGTTCAGGGGTACACTGAAGCTTTCTTT,CASSVQGYTEAFF
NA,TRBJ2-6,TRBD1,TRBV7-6,TGTGCCAGCAGCCTCCGACAGGGCTCTAGCTCTGGGGCCAACGTCCTGACTTTC,CASSLRQGSSSGANVLTF
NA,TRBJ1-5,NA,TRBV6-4,TGTGCCAGCAGTCCTTTTCAGGGAAGCAATCAGCCCCAGCATTTT,CASSPFQGSNQPQHF
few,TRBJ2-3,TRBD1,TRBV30,TGTGCCTGGAGTGTACAGAGACAGGGGGTAGGAGCGGATACGCAGTATTTT,CAWSVQRQGVGADTQYF
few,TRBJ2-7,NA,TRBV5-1,TGCGCCAGCAGCTTGAGTAACAGGGCGACGGACGAGCAGTACTTC,CASSLSNRATDEQYF
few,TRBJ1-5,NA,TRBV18,TGTGCCAGCTCACCGCCAGGGGGCAATCAGCCCCAGCATTTT,CASSPPGGNQPQHF
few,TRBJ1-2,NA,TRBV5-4,TGTGCCAGCAGCTTGGGCGCGGGGCATAACTATGGCTACACCTTC,CASSLGAGHNYGYTF
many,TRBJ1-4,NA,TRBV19,TGTGCCAGTAGGACCGCGACAGCAACTAATGAAAAACTGTTTTTT,CASRTATATNEKLFF
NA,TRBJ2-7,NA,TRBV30,TGTGCCTGGAGTGTCAACAGGATCACCTACGAGCAGTACTTC,CAWSVNRITYEQYF
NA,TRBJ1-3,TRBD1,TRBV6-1,TGTGCCAGCAGTGAACAGGGGGCAGGTTGGGGAAACACCATATATTTT,CASSEQGAGWGNTIYF